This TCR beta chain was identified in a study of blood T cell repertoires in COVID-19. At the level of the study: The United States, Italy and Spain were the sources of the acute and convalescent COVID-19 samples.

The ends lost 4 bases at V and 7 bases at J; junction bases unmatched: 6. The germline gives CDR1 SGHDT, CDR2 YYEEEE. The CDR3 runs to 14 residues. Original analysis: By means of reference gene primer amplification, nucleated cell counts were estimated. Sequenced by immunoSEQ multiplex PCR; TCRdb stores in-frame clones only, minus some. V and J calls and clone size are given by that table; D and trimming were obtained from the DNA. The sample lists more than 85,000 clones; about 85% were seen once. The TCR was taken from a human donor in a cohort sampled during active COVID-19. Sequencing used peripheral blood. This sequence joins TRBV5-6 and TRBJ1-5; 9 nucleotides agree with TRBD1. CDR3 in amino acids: CASSLDRGEQPQHF. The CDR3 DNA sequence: TGTGCCAGCAGCCTGGACAGGGGTGAGCAGCCCCAGCATTTT.